This T cell receptor beta chain was documented in a study of pediatric ulcerative colitis. The germline V and J ends were trimmed by 1 base and 3 bases, with 21 bases remaining between them. This CDR3 region has 19 residues. Germline lookup yields CDR1 KGHSH and CDR2 LQKENI. The study's findings and limits: Compared with controls, ulcerative colitis showed greater blood-rectum clone sharing.

Profiled with immunoSEQ multiplex PCR; TCRdb holds only in-frame clones, not every one. The table lists around 65,000 clones, around four fifths of them singletons, with around 5.2% in the top ten. This clone was seen only a few times. Its specificity is unknown. Sequencing used blood. The chain uses TRBV18 and TRBJ1-4; no reliable D call. This TCR came from a boy younger than 18 with moderate ulcerative colitis. CDR3 amino acids: CASSPRLMEGPSANEKLFF. The CDR3 DNA sequence: TGTGCCAGCTCACCACGGTTGATGGAGGGTCCGTCGGCTAATGAAAAACTGTTTTTT.